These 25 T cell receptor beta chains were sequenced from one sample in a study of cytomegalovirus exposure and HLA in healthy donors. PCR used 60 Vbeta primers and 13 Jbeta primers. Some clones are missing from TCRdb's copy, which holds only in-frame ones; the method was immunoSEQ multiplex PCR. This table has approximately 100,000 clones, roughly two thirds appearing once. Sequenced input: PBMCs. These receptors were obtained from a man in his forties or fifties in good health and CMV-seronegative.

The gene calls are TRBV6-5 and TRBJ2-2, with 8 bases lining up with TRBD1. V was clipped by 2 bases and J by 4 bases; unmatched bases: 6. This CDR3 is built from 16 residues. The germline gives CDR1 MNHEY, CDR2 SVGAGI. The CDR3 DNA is TGTGCCAGCAGTTACGCGACAGGGGTCCCCACCGGGGAGCTGTTTTTT. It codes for CASSYATGVPTGELFF.

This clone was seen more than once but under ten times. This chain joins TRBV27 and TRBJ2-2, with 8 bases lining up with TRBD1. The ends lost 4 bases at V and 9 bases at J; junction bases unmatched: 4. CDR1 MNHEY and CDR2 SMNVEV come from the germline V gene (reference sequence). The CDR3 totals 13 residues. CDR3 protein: CASSWTGTRELFF. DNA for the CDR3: TGTGCCAGCAGTTGGACAGGGACAAGGGAGCTGTTTTTT.

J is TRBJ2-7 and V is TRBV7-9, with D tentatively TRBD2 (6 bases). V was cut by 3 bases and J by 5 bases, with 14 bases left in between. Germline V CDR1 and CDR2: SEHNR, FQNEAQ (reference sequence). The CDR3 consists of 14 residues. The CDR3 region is CASSFDPRGNEQYF. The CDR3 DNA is TGTGCCAGCAGCTTTGACCCTCGGGGGAACGAGCAGTACTTC.

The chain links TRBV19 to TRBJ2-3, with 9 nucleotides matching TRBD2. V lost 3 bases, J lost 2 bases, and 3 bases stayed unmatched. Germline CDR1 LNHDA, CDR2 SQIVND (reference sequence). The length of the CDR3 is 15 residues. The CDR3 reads CASSMTSGTTDTQYF. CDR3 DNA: TGTGCCAGTAGTATGACTAGCGGTACCACAGATACGCAGTATTTT.

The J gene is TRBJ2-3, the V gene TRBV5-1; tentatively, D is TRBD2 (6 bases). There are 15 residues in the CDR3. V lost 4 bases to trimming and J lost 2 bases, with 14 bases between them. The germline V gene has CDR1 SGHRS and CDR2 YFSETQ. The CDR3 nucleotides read TGCGCCAGCAGCACTTGGGGGGATGTCACAGATACGCAGTATTTT. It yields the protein CASSTWGDVTDTQYF.

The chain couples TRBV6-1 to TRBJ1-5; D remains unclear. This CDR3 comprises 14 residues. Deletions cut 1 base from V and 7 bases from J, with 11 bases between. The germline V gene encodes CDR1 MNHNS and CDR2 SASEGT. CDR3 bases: TGTGCCAGCAGTGAAGGAAGGGAGCGGCAGCCCCAGCATTTT. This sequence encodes CASSEGRERQPQHF.

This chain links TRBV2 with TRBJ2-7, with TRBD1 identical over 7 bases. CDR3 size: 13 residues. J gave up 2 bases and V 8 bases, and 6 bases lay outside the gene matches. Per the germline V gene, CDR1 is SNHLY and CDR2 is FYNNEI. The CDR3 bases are TGTGCCAGCTATACAGGGGAAGCCTACGAGCAGTACTTC. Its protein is CASYTGEAYEQYF. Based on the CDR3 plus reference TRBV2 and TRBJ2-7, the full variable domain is EPEVTQTPSHQVTQMGQEVILRCVPISNHLYFYWYRQILGQKVEFLVSFYNNEISEKSEIFDDQFSVERPDGSNFTLKIRSTKLEDSAMYFCASYTGEAYEQYFGPGTRLTVT.

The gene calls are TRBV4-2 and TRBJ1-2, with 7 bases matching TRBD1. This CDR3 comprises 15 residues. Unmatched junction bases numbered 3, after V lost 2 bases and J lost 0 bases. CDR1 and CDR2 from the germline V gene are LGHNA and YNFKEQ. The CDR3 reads CASSQTGVPNYGYTF. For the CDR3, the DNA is TGTGCCAGCAGCCAAACAGGGGTCCCTAACTATGGCTACACCTTC.

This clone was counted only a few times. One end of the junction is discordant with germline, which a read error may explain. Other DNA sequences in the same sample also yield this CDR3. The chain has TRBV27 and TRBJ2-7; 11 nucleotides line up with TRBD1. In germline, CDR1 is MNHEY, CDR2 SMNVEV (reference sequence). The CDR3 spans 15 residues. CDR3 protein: CASSLSGQGDYEQYF. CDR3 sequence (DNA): TGTGCCAGCAGTCTATCGGGACAGGGGGACTACGAGCAGTACTTC.

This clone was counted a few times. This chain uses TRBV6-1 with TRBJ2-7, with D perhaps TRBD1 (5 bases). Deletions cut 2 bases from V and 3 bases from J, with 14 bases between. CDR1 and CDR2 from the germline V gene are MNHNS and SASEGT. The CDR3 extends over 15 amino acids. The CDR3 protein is CASSENWTRGYEQYF. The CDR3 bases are TGTGCCAGCAGTGAAAACTGGACAAGGGGCTACGAGCAGTACTTC.

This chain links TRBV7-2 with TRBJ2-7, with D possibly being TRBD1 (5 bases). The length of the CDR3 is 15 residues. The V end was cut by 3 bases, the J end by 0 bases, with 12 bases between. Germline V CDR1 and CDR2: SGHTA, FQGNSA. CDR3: CASSFGADHSYEQYF. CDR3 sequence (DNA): TGTGCCAGCAGCTTTGGGGCAGATCACTCCTACGAGCAGTACTTC.

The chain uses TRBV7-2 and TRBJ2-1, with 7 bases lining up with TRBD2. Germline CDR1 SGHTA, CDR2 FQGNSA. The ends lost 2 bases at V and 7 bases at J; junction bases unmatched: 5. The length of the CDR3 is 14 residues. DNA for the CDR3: TGTGCCAGCAGCTTACTTCGCGGGGGTAATGAGCAGTTCTTC. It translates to CASSLLRGGNEQFF.

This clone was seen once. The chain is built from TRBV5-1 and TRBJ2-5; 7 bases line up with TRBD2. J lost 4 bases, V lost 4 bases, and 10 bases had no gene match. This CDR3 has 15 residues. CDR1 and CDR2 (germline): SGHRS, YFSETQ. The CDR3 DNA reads TGCGCCAGCAGCCCCGGTCGGGGGGTTGGAGAGACCCAGTACTTC. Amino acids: CASSPGRGVGETQYF.

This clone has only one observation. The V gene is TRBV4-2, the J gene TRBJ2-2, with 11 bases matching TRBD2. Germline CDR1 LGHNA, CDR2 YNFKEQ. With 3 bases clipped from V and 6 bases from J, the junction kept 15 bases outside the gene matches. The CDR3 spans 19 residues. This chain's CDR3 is CASSQDSLVAGGQAGELFF. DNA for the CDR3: TGTGCCAGCAGCCAGGATTCCCTAGTAGCGGGGGGGCAAGCCGGGGAGCTGTTTTTT.

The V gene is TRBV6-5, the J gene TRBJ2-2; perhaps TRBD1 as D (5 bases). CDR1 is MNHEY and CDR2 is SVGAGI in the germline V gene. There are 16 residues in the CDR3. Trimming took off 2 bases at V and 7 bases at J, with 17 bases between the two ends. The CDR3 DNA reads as TGTGCCAGCAGTTACGTCAGGGCCAGTGAAGGCGGGGAGCTGTTTTTT. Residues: CASSYVRASEGGELFF.

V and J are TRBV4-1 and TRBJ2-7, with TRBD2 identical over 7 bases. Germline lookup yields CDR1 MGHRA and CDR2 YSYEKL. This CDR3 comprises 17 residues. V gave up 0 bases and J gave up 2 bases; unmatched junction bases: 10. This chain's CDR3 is CASSQDPPLAEPYEQYF. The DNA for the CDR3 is TGCGCCAGCAGCCAAGATCCCCCTCTAGCGGAACCCTACGAGCAGTACTTC.

This chain's CDR3 is CASSLGLGELFF. DNA for the CDR3: TGTGCCAGCAGCTTAGGGCTCGGGGAGCTGTTTTTT. V usage is TRBV11-3 and J usage is TRBJ2-2, with D uncertain. The CDR3 covers 12 residues. V lost 1 base, J lost 7 bases, and 4 bases lay in between. The germline V gene has CDR1 SGHNT and CDR2 YENEEA.

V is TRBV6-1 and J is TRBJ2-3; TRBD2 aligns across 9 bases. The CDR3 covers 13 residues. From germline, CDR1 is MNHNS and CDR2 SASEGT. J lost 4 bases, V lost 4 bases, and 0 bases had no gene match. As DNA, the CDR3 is TGTGCCAGCAGTGGGACTAGCGCAGATACGCAGTATTTT. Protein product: CASSGTSADTQYF.

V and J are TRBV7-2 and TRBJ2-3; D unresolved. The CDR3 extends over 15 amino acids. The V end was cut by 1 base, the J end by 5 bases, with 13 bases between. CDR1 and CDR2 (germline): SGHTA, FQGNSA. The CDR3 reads CASSLGGTIEDTQYF. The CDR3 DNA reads TGTGCCAGCAGCTTAGGAGGAACAATCGAAGATACGCAGTATTTT.

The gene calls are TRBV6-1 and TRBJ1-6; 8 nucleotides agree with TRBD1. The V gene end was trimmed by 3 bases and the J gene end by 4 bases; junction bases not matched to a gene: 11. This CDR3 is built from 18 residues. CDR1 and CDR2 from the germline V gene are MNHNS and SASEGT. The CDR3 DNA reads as TGTGCCAGCAGTGACCCCAGCAGGACAGGGCTTTATAATTCACCCCTCCACTTT. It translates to CASSDPSRTGLYNSPLHF.

The CDR3 sequence is CASSSQGASAGNTIYF. The CDR3 DNA sequence: TGTGCCAGCAGCTCACAGGGGGCGTCGGCTGGAAACACCATATATTTT. V is TRBV7-2 and J is TRBJ1-3; the match to TRBD1 covers 9 bases. Trimming took 4 bases from V and 2 from J; bases not matched to a gene: 6. The CDR3 contains 16 residues. CDR1 SGHTA and CDR2 FQGNSA come from the germline V gene.

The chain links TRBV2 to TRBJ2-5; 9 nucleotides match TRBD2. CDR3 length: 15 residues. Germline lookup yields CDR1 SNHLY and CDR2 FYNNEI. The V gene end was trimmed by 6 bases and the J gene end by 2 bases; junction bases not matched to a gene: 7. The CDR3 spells CASSRGTSRQETQYF. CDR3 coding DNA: TGTGCCAGCAGCCGGGGGACTAGCAGACAAGAGACCCAGTACTTC.

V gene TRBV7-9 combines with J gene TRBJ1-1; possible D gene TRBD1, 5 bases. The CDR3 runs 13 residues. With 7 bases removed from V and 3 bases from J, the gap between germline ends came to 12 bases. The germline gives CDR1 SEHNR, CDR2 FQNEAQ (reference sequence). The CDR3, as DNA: TGTGCCAGCACAGAGGGGAGGGACACTGAAGCTTTCTTT. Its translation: CASTEGRDTEAFF.

The DNA for the CDR3 is TGTGCCAGCAGCGCAGGGACAGGGTCGGATGAGCAGTTCTTC. Amino acid sequence: CASSAGTGSDEQFF. This chain connects TRBV6-4 to TRBJ2-1, with 9 bases matching TRBD1. In germline, CDR1 is MRHNA, CDR2 SNTAGT. This CDR3 has 14 amino acids. J gave up 8 bases and V 6 bases, and 8 bases lay outside the gene matches.

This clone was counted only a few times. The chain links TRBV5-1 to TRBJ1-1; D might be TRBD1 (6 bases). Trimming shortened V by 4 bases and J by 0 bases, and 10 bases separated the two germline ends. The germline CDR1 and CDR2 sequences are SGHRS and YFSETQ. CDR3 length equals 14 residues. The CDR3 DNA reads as TGCGCCAGCAGCATCGGACAGATGAACACTGAAGCTTTCTTT. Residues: CASSIGQMNTEAFF.